This entry lists 26 T cell receptor beta chains sequenced from one sample in a study of blood T cell repertoires in COVID-19. The data were produced by immunoSEQ multiplex PCR, yet TCRdb's version contains in-frame clones alone and is incomplete. The top ten clones hold approximately 1.8% of a sample with more than 300,000 clones, more than 75% of them seen once. The sample taken for sequencing was PBMCs or T cells enriched from blood (not recorded which). These receptors came from a man aged 35 to 55 in a cohort exposed to, infected with or recovered from COVID-19 (not recorded which).

This clone was counted once. The genes are TRBV25-1 and TRBJ2-3; D is perhaps TRBD1 (5 bases). The ends were cut back, 8 bases at V and 1 base at J, with 16 bases in the middle. The CDR3 contains 15 residues. Germline lookup yields CDR1 MGHDK and CDR2 SYGVNS. Here the CDR3 reads CASRGRTSGTDTQYF. In DNA form, the CDR3 reads TGTGCCAGCCGAGGAAGGACATCTGGCACAGATACGCAGTATTTT.

The V call is TRBV6-5, the J call TRBJ2-1; the D is unclear. The V gene's germline CDR1 is MNHEY and CDR2 SVGAGI. This CDR3 spans 12 amino acids. Deletions cut 2 bases from V and 7 bases from J, with 6 bases between. The CDR3 reads CASSYDGNEQFF. The CDR3 coding sequence is TGTGCCAGCAGTTACGACGGGAATGAGCAGTTCTTC.

The chain uses TRBV15 and TRBJ2-3, with 8 positions matching TRBD2. Per germline, CDR1 LNHNV and CDR2 YYDKDF (reference sequence). The CDR3 sequence is 16 residues long. V lost 1 base, J lost 4 bases, and 7 bases stayed unmatched. CDR3 protein: CATSRGGQAGADTQYF. The CDR3 DNA sequence: TGTGCCACCAGCAGAGGGGGTCAAGCGGGGGCAGATACGCAGTATTTT.

This rearrangement joins TRBV5-1 to TRBJ2-7, with 7 bases that match TRBD1. The CDR3 has 15 residues. Germline V gene data show CDR1 as SGHRS and CDR2 as YFSETQ. V dropped 0 bases and J dropped 3; count of bases not matched to a gene: 6. CDR3 coding DNA: TGCGCCAGCAGCTTGGCCTCAGGGGGAAACTACGAGCAGTACTTC. Its protein product is CASSLASGGNYEQYF.

The chain combines TRBV3-1 (or the pseudogene TRBV3-2) with TRBJ1-5, with D possibly TRBD1 on 5 matching bases. The CDR3 has 16 residues. The germline V and J ends were trimmed by 3 bases and 6 bases, with 18 bases remaining between them. CDR1 and CDR2 (germline): LGHDT, YNNKEL (reference sequence). The CDR3 loop is CASSHSLTGSGQPQHF. CDR3 in DNA: TGTGCCAGCAGCCATTCCCTCACAGGATCGGGTCAGCCCCAGCATTTT.

V gene TRBV7-2 combines with J gene TRBJ1-1, with no clear D. Per germline, CDR1 SGHTA and CDR2 FQGNSA. CDR3 length equals 13 residues. Trimming left V 1 base short and J 4 bases short, with 7 bases between. In nucleotides, the CDR3 is TGTGCCAGCAGCTTAGGAGGTAGCACTGAAGCTTTCTTT. Amino acid sequence: CASSLGGSTEAFF.

The chain joins TRBV6-5 to TRBJ1-5, with D perhaps matching TRBD1 (5 bases). Germline-derived CDR1 and CDR2 are MNHEY and SVGAGI. The CDR3 has 13 residues. The germline V and J ends were trimmed by 2 bases and 7 bases, with 9 bases remaining between them. The CDR3 loop is CASSYQGGQPQHF. The CDR3 nucleotides are TGTGCCAGCAGTTACCAGGGCGGCCAGCCCCAGCATTTT.

The rearrangement joins TRBV6-2 or TRBV6-3 to TRBJ2-2; D remains unclear. CDR1 and CDR2 (germline): MNHEY, SVGEGT. CDR3 length: 15 residues. V was shortened by 4 bases and J by 2 bases, with 11 bases between the two germline ends. CDR3 nucleotides: TGTGCCAGCAGTTGGAAACAGCTTAACACCGGGGAGCTGTTTTTT. It yields the protein CASSWKQLNTGELFF.

The chain links TRBV27 to TRBJ2-3, with 8 positions matching TRBD2. Germline V lookup: CDR1 MNHEY, CDR2 SMNVEV (reference sequence). This CDR3 spans 15 amino acids. Trimming at V came to 5 bases and at J to 4 bases, leaving 8 bases not matched to a gene. The CDR3 region has the DNA TGTGCCAGCAGTCACCGTACTAGCGGACCAGATACGCAGTATTTT. Translating it yields CASSHRTSGPDTQYF.

The chain links TRBV2 to TRBJ2-5, with 9 bases fitting TRBD2. CDR3 length equals 14 residues. Trimming at V came to 6 bases and at J to 6 bases, leaving 8 bases not matched to a gene. Germline CDR1 and CDR2: SNHLY and FYNNEI. CDR3 loop: CASRELAGAQTQYF. CDR3 DNA sequence: TGTGCCAGCAGGGAATTAGCGGGAGCACAGACCCAGTACTTC.

This rearrangement joins TRBV11-2 to TRBJ2-3; no definite D call. This CDR3 spans 15 amino acids. Trimming left V 5 bases short and J 0 bases short, with 12 bases between. Germline assignment: CDR1 SGHAT and CDR2 FQNNGV. The CDR3 DNA follows: TGTGCCAGCAGCCCCTGGGCTGGTAGCACAGATACGCAGTATTTT. Its protein is CASSPWAGSTDTQYF.

The gene calls are TRBV11-2 and TRBJ1-2; D is ambiguous. This CDR3 has 13 residues. Trimming removed 1 base from V and 2 bases from J, with 5 bases in between. Germline CDR1 reads SGHAT; CDR2 reads FQNNGV. The DNA for the CDR3 is TGTGCCAGCAGCTTAGGGGAGAACTATGGCTACACCTTC. Its translation: CASSLGENYGYTF.

The chain joins TRBV28 to TRBJ2-7; TRBD2 aligns across 10 bases. CDR3 length equals 15 residues. Germline trimming cut 6 bases from V and 2 bases from J; bases unmatched to any gene: 7. Germline CDR1 MDHEN, CDR2 SYDVKM. CDR3 loop: CASSPSGRATYEQYF. The CDR3 nucleotides read TGTGCCAGCAGCCCAAGCGGGAGGGCCACCTACGAGCAGTACTTC.

This clone appeared a single time. This CDR3 reads CASRVGTGLLDNEQFF. The DNA of the CDR3 is TGTGCCAGTAGAGTCGGGACAGGGTTATTAGACAATGAGCAGTTCTTC. The rearrangement joins TRBV19 to TRBJ2-1; 9 bases are a match to TRBD1. The CDR3 extends over 16 amino acids. The junction had 11 bases not matched to a gene; V was cut back by 6 bases and J by 5 bases. Looked up from germline, CDR1 is LNHDA and CDR2 is SQIVND (reference sequence). The variable domain in full, completed from reference TRBV19 and TRBJ2-1, reads DGGITQSPKYLFRKEGQNVTLSCEQNLNHDAMYWYRQDPGQGLRLIYYSQIVNDFQKGDIAEGYSVSREKKESFPLTVTSAQKNPTAFYLCASRVGTGLLDNEQFFGPGTRLTVL.

The rearrangement joins TRBV18 to TRBJ2-1; 10 nucleotides match TRBD2. From germline, CDR1 is KGHSH and CDR2 LQKENI. This CDR3 spans 15 amino acids. J lost 4 bases, V lost 4 bases, and 4 bases had no gene match. Here the CDR3 DNA reads TGTGCCAGCTCACTTGTGACTAGCGGGTACAATGAGCAGTTCTTC. Amino acid sequence: CASSLVTSGYNEQFF.

J is TRBJ2-5 and V is TRBV28; 8 bases fit TRBD1. This CDR3 has 16 residues. Trimming took 6 bases from V and 2 from J; bases not matched to a gene: 11. CDR1 is MDHEN, CDR2 SYDVKM, per germline. In nucleotides, the CDR3 is TGTGCCAGCAGCTACCACGGCAGGGGGCTACAAGAGACCCAGTACTTC. Residues: CASSYHGRGLQETQYF. Full variable domain (remainder filled in from reference TRBV28 and TRBJ2-5): DVKVTQSSRYLVKRTGEKVFLECVQDMDHENMFWYRQDPGLGLRLIYFSYDVKMKEKGDIPEGYSVSREKKERFSLILESASTNQTSMYLCASSYHGRGLQETQYFGPGTRLLVL.

The chain is built from TRBV10-3 and TRBJ2-5; 11 positions match TRBD2. Germline V gene sequence: CDR1 ENHRY, CDR2 SYGVKD. J was trimmed by 3 bases and V by 4 bases; bases with no gene match: 1. CDR3 length: 14 residues. CDR3 bases: TGTGCCATCAGTGGGGGACTAGCGGAAGAGACCCAGTACTTC. This codes for CAISGGLAEETQYF.

V usage is TRBV5-1 and J usage is TRBJ1-1; TRBD1 matches 8 bases. The junction had 7 bases not matched to a gene; V was cut back by 0 bases and J by 0 bases. Germline V gene data show CDR1 as SGHRS and CDR2 as YFSETQ. The CDR3 extends over 17 amino acids. CDR3 region: CASSLVFPGQVNTEAFF. In DNA form, the CDR3 reads TGCGCCAGCAGCTTGGTTTTCCCGGGACAGGTGAACACTGAAGCTTTCTTT.

This clone was seen only once. CDR3 loop: CASSPPTGLPYEQYF. DNA of the CDR3: TGTGCCAGCAGTCCCCCGACAGGTCTTCCGTACGAGCAGTACTTC. J is TRBJ2-7 and V is TRBV28; tentative D call: TRBD1 (6 bases). Germline values: CDR1 MDHEN, CDR2 SYDVKM. Trimming removed 5 bases at V and 4 bases at J, with 18 bases between. CDR3 length equals 15 residues.

This CDR3 is CASSLDTGFSEAFF. CDR3 DNA: TGTGCCAGCAGCTTAGATACAGGGTTTTCTGAAGCTTTCTTT. The rearrangement uses TRBV7-9 and TRBJ1-1, with D possibly being TRBD1 (6 bases). CDR3 length equals 14 residues. Germline V gives CDR1 SEHNR, CDR2 FQNEAQ (reference sequence). V dropped 1 base and J dropped 6 bases, with 12 bases sitting between them.

This rearrangement joins TRBV25-1 to TRBJ2-1, with 8 bases aligning to TRBD1. The CDR3 runs 15 residues. Germline CDR1 and CDR2: MGHDK and SYGVNS. The J segment lost 5 bases and the V segment lost 1 base, leaving 4 bases of the junction unmatched. CDR3 bases: TGTGCCAGCAGTGAATGGGGGACAGGAGACAATGAGCAGTTCTTC. This translates into CASSEWGTGDNEQFF.

This clone was found once. The J gene is TRBJ2-3, the V gene TRBV4-1, with D perhaps matching TRBD2 (6 bases). The CDR3 totals 15 residues. Between the trimmed V and J ends, which lost 1 base and 6 bases, there was a span of 14 bases. The germline V gene has CDR1 MGHRA and CDR2 YSYEKL. Written as DNA, the CDR3 is TGCGCCAGCAGCCAAGGGGACTTAGAGATGGATACGCAGTATTTT. It specifies CASSQGDLEMDTQYF.

The rearrangement joins TRBV28 to TRBJ2-5, with 8 bases identical to TRBD1. V dropped 8 bases and J dropped 5; count of bases not matched to a gene: 4. This CDR3 comprises 12 residues. Germline assignment: CDR1 MDHEN and CDR2 SYDVKM. CDR3 protein: CASEDRAETQYF. CDR3 coding DNA: TGTGCCAGCGAGGACAGGGCCGAGACCCAGTACTTC.

The chain employs TRBV28 and TRBJ2-3, with TRBD2 as a possible D gene (5 bases). V lost 4 bases, J lost 6 bases, and 5 bases lay in between. The germline V gene has CDR1 MDHEN and CDR2 SYDVKM. The CDR3 consists of 11 residues. CDR3 sequence (DNA): TGTGCCAGCAGTTGGAGGGATACGCAGTATTTT. Translating gives CASSWRDTQYF.

This chain links TRBV5-1 with TRBJ2-1, with D possibly matching TRBD1 (5 bases). This CDR3 is built from 17 residues. CDR1 is SGHRS, CDR2 YFSETQ, per germline. Trimming cost V 2 bases and J 7 bases, with 22 bases left between them. This CDR3 is CASSLTPDKSRRNEQFF. The CDR3 DNA reads as TGCGCCAGCAGCTTAACTCCGGACAAGTCTCGTCGGAATGAGCAGTTCTTC.

This chain links TRBV4-1 with TRBJ2-1; 16 nucleotides align to TRBD2. The CDR3 spans 17 residues. Trimming at V came to 4 bases and at J to 7 bases, leaving 7 bases not matched to a gene. The germline V gene encodes CDR1 MGHRA and CDR2 YSYEKL. The CDR3 reads CASSPGTSGRAWNEQFF. The DNA of the CDR3 is TGCGCCAGCAGCCCAGGGACTAGCGGGAGGGCCTGGAATGAGCAGTTCTTC.